A single sample is the source of the 15 T cell receptor beta chains below, sequenced in a study of OX40 agonist ivuxolimab in advanced cancers. Some clones are missing from TCRdb's copy, which holds only in-frame ones; the method was immunoSEQ multiplex PCR. The data show 55,000 to 75,000 clones, with about nine tenths seen just once and 3.8% held by the top ten. The specimen comprised CD4+ or CD8+ T cells sorted from blood, sampled in a trial of the OX40 agonist ivuxolimab. Receptor source: an adult with an advanced solid tumor such as melanoma, head and neck, liver or kidney cancer.

This chain connects TRBV6-1 to TRBJ1-1; D unresolved. With 1 base removed from V and 4 bases from J, the gap between germline ends came to 7 bases. Germline CDR1 reads MNHNS; CDR2 reads SASEGT. This CDR3 region has 13 residues. CDR3 sequence (DNA): TGTGCCAGCAGTGAAGGTGGAGGCACTGAAGCTTTCTTT. Amino acid sequence: CASSEGGGTEAFF.

The chain joins TRBV28 to TRBJ2-7; TRBD1 aligns across 7 bases. Germline loops: CDR1 MDHEN, CDR2 SYDVKM. J gave up 0 bases and V 5 bases, and 7 bases lay outside the gene matches. There are 15 residues in the CDR3. The CDR3 region is CASSTTGWNSYEQYF. CDR3 nucleotide sequence: TGTGCCAGCAGTACGACAGGGTGGAACTCCTACGAGCAGTACTTC.

This clone was observed a single time. This sequence joins TRBV14 and TRBJ1-2; D remains ambiguous. The CDR3 extends over 12 amino acids. Germline loops: CDR1 SGHDN, CDR2 FVKESK. Deletions cut 5 bases from V and 6 bases from J, with 10 bases between. DNA for the CDR3: TGTGCCAGCAGCGGATGGTTCGATGGCTACACCTTC. Translation gives CASSGWFDGYTF.

The rearrangement links TRBV11-2 to TRBJ1-1; maybe TRBD1 (5 bases). CDR1 is SGHAT, CDR2 FQNNGV, per germline. Trimming removed 2 bases from V and 2 bases from J, with 15 bases in between. The length of the CDR3 is 16 residues. The CDR3 bases are TGTGCCAGCAGCTTATGGTCAGGGCAAACAAACACTGAAGCTTTCTTT. It translates to CASSLWSGQTNTEAFF.

This chain uses TRBV28 with TRBJ1-1; 7 bases align to TRBD1. Unmatched junction bases numbered 4, after V lost 2 bases and J lost 1 base. The CDR3 contains 15 residues. CDR1 is MDHEN, CDR2 SYDVKM, per germline. The CDR3 sequence: CASSLVDRANTEAFF. CDR3 coding DNA: TGTGCCAGCAGTTTAGTTGACAGGGCGAACACTGAAGCTTTCTTT. Full variable domain (remainder filled in from reference TRBV28 and TRBJ1-1): DVKVTQSSRYLVKRTGEKVFLECVQDMDHENMFWYRQDPGLGLRLIYFSYDVKMKEKGDIPEGYSVSREKKERFSLILESASTNQTSMYLCASSLVDRANTEAFFGQGTRLTVV.

The chain uses TRBV7-9 and TRBJ2-7; D call uncertain. CDR3 size: 13 residues. V was clipped by 5 bases and J by 0 bases, with 8 bases between them. Germline values: CDR1 SEHNR, CDR2 FQNEAQ (reference sequence). Here the CDR3 DNA reads TGTGCCAGCAGCGATTCTGTCTCCTACGAGCAGTACTTC. It codes for CASSDSVSYEQYF.

The rearrangement uses TRBV7-6 and TRBJ2-3; 14 bases are shared with TRBD2. CDR1 and CDR2 (germline): SGHVS, FNYEAQ. The CDR3 is made up of 16 amino acids. V was pared by 5 bases and J by 5 bases, with 6 bases of the junction left unmatched. This CDR3 is CASSHGLAGGGDTQYF. The CDR3 region has the DNA TGTGCCAGCAGCCACGGACTAGCGGGAGGAGGAGATACGCAGTATTTT.

The rearrangement links TRBV11-2 to TRBJ2-7; D unresolved. CDR1 and CDR2 from the germline V gene are SGHAT and FQNNGV. The germline V and J ends were trimmed by 1 base and 4 bases, with 8 bases remaining between them. There are 13 residues in the CDR3. Here the CDR3 DNA reads TGTGCCAGCAGCTTAGGGCAGTCATACGAGCAGTACTTC. It translates to CASSLGQSYEQYF.

The V gene is TRBV10-2, the J gene TRBJ2-7; D gene unclear. The V end lost 8 bases, the J end lost 4 bases, and 12 bases lay between the germline ends. Germline CDR1 WSHSY, CDR2 SAAADI. This CDR3 contains 12 residues. CDR3 amino acids: CASAEAWYEQYF. The CDR3 DNA reads as TGCGCCAGCGCAGAGGCCTGGTACGAGCAGTACTTC.

This chain connects TRBV18 to TRBJ2-5; 9 nucleotides line up with TRBD2. J lost 0 bases, V lost 3 bases, and 2 bases had no gene match. The CDR3 sequence is 15 residues long. Germline V gene data show CDR1 as KGHSH and CDR2 as LQKENI. The chain's CDR3 is CASSPASGNQETQYF. CDR3 in DNA: TGTGCCAGCTCACCGGCTAGCGGGAACCAAGAGACCCAGTACTTC.

This chain joins TRBV14 and TRBJ2-1; unclear D gene. Germline values: CDR1 SGHDN, CDR2 FVKESK. The CDR3 has 12 residues. The V end was cut by 7 bases, the J end by 2 bases, with 6 bases between. The CDR3, as DNA: TGTGCCAGCAACGGGCCCTACAATGAGCAGTTCTTC. Protein: CASNGPYNEQFF. The full variable domain, in which reference TRBV14 and TRBJ2-1 provide the parts outside the CDR3, is EAGVTQFPSHSVIEKGQTVTLRCDPISGHDNLYWYRRVMGKEIKFLLHFVKESKQDESGMPNNRFLAERTGGTYSTLKVQPAELEDSGVYFCASNGPYNEQFFGPGTRLTVL.

The chain has TRBV30 and TRBJ2-7; D not resolved. CDR1 and CDR2 (germline): GTSNPN, SVGIG (reference sequence). The CDR3 extends over 11 amino acids. Trimming cost V 0 bases and J 6 bases, with 6 bases left between them. CDR3 coding DNA: TGTGCCTGGAGTGTAATACTCGAGCAGTACTTC. Protein: CAWSVILEQYF.

CDR3 bases: TGTGCCTGGAGTGTATCTTGGGAGCTGTTTTTT. Protein sequence: CAWSVSWELFF. This chain connects TRBV30 to TRBJ2-2; D gene uncertain. This CDR3 is 11 amino acids long. Trimming took 0 bases from V and 9 from J, leaving 5 bases between them. Germline assignment: CDR1 GTSNPN and CDR2 SVGIG (reference sequence).

The chain is built from TRBV28 and TRBJ1-2; no reliable D call. The CDR3 covers 14 residues. In germline, CDR1 is MDHEN, CDR2 SYDVKM. Deletions cut 6 bases from V and 6 bases from J, with 17 bases between. The CDR3 DNA reads TGTGCCAGCAGCGGAGGGCCGGCCCCGGATGGCTACACCTTC. Protein sequence: CASSGGPAPDGYTF.

The genes are TRBV21-1 and TRBJ2-4; TRBD1 is the table's D call, not checked against the DNA. TRBV21-1 is recorded as a pseudogene. The CDR3 runs 19 residues. The CDR3 region has the DNA TGTGCCAGCAGCCCCTCGGACAGCGGTAATCCGATAGCCAAAAACATTCAGTACTTC. Its translation is CASSPSDSGNPIAKNIQYF.